The clone carrying this T cell receptor (beta chain) was counted many times. Its antigen is undetermined. This sample is drawn from a study of molecular identifiers for immune sequencing clone quantification. Between roughly 20,000 and 1,100,000 sorted cells, with 10%, 30% or 50% RNA, yielded naive CD8 libraries. V gave up 6 bases and J gave up 0 bases, with 14 bases separating them. This CDR3 has 15 residues. TCRdb ran MiXCR on the PCR reads and lists one entry per CDR3 protein. The table lists more than 450,000 distinct CDR3 sequences, over 20% of them singletons. The study's findings and limits: Reports indicate spiked Jurkat TCR RNA from one cell could be found among about 1.1 million naive cells.

This TCR was recovered from a human donor in good health. Some libraries in this study had Jurkat cell RNA spiked in. This chain uses TRBV12-3 or TRBV12-4 with TRBJ1-1, with no clear D. The sequenced sample was naive CD8+ T cells from blood, with Jurkat cell RNA spiked in. Subset described: FACS-sorted CD8+CD4-CCR7+CD45RA+ naive T cells. CDR3 amino acids: CASRPLLGMNTEAFF. The CDR3 coding sequence is TGTGCCAGCAGACCTCTCCTTGGGATGAACACTGAAGCTTTCTTT.